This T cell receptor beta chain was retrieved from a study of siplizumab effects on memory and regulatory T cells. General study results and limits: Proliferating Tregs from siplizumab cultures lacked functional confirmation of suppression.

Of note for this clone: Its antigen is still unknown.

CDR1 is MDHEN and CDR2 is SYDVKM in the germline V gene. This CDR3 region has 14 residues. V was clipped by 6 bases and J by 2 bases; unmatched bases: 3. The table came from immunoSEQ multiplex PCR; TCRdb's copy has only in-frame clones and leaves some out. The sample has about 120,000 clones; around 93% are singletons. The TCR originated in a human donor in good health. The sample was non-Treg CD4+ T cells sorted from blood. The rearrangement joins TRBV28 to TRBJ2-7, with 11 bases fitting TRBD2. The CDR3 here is CASRTSGGPYEQYF. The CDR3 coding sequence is TGTGCCAGCAGAACTAGCGGGGGTCCCTACGAGCAGTACTTC.